This T cell receptor (beta chain) appears in the sequencing data of a study of shared clonotypes between healthy human individuals. Whole-study results and caveats: In this cohort, only blood was sampled, and tissue repertoires likely differ.

For every subset, genomic DNA was evenly distributed across several immunoSEQ plates. Under the authors' procedure: ImmunoSEQ only sent back junction sequences with no quality scores, so filtering was done differently. Data came from immunoSEQ multiplex PCR; TCRdb stores just in-frame clones and leaves some out. The DNA gave D and trimming, while V, J and clone size come from that table. The profile covers 980,000 or so clones, with around three quarters appearing a single time and approximately 1.5% taken by the ten largest. Remarks on this clone: Its antigen is unknown.

Donors comprised healthy HIV-negative adults lacking recent acute infections or vaccinations. This CDR3 spans 14 amino acids. Germline V gene sequence: CDR1 SGHAT, CDR2 FQNNGV. The V and J ends lost 5 bases and 6 bases, in that order; junction bases with no gene match: 2. The material sequenced was memory CD4+ T cells sorted from blood. Subset described: CD45RA-negative fraction. The sequence came from a man between 18 and 35 years old in good health. This chain connects TRBV11-2 to TRBJ2-2; TRBD1 matches at 11 bases. The CDR3: CASSKDRGPGELFF. The CDR3 DNA reads as TGTGCCAGCAGCAAGGACAGGGGGCCCGGGGAGCTGTTTTTT.